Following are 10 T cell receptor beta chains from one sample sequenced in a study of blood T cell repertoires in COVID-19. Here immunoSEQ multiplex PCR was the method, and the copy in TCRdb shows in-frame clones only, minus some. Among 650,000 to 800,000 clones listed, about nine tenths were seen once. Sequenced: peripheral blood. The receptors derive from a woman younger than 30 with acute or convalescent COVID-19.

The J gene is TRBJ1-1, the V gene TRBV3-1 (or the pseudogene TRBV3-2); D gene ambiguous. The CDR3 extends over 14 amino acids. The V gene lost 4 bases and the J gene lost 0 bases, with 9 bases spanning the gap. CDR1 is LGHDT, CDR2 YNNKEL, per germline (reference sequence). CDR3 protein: CASSPVFMNTEAFF. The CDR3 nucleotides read TGTGCCAGCAGCCCAGTTTTCATGAACACTGAAGCTTTCTTT.

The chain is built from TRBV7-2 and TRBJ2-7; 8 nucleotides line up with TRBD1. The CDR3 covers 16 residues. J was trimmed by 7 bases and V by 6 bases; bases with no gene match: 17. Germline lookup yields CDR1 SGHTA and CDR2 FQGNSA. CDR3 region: CASRQRFRQGTGEQYF. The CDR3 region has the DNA TGTGCCAGCAGACAAAGGTTCCGACAGGGGACCGGGGAGCAGTACTTC.

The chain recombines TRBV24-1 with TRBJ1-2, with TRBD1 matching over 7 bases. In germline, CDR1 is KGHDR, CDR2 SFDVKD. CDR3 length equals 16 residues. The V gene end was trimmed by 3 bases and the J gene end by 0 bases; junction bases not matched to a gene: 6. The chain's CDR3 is CATSDTTGKANYGYTF. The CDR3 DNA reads TGTGCCACCAGTGATACGACAGGGAAAGCTAACTATGGCTACACCTTC.

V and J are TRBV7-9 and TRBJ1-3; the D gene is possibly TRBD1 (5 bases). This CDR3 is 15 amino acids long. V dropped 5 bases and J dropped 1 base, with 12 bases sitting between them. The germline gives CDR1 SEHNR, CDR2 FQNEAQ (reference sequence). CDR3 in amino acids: CASSPLDSSGNTIYF. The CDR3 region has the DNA TGTGCCAGCAGCCCTCTCGACAGTTCTGGAAACACCATATATTTT.

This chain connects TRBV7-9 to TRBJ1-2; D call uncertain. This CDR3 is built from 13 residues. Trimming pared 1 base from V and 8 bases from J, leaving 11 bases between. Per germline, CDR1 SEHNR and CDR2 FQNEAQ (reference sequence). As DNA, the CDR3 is TGTGCCAGCAGCTTAGGACTCACCCGGGGCTACACCTTC. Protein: CASSLGLTRGYTF. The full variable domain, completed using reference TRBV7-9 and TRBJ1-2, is DTGVSQNPRHKITKRGQNVTFRCDPISEHNRLYWYRQTLGQGPEFLTYFQNEAQLEKSRLLSDRFSAERPKGSFSTLEIQRTEQGDSAMYLCASSLGLTRGYTFGSGTRLTVV.

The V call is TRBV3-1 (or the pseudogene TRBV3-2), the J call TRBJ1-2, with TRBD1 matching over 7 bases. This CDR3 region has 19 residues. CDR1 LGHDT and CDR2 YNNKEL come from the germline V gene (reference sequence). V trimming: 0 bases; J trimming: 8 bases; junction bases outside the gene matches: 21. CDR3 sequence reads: CASSQDRRTGVLQSVGYTF. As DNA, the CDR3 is TGTGCCAGCAGCCAAGATCGGCGGACAGGCGTATTACAGTCGGTCGGCTACACCTTC.

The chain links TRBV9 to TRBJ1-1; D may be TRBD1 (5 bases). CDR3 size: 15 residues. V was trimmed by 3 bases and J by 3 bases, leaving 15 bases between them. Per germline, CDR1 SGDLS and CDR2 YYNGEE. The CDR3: CASSARGVLDTEAFF. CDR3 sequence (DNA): TGTGCCAGCAGCGCCCGGGGGGTCCTGGACACTGAAGCTTTCTTT. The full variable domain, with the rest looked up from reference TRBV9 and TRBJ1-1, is DSGVTQTPKHLITATGQRVTLRCSPRSGDLSVYWYQQSLDQGLQFLIQYYNGEERAKGNILERFSAQQFPDLHSELNLSSLELGDSALYFCASSARGVLDTEAFFGQGTRLTVV.

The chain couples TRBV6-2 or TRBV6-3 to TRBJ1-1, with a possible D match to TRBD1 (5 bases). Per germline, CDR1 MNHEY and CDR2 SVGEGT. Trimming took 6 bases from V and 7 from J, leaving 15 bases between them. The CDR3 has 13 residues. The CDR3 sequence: CASSPRQKIEAFF. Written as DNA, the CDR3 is TGTGCCAGCAGCCCGAGACAGAAGATTGAAGCTTTCTTT.

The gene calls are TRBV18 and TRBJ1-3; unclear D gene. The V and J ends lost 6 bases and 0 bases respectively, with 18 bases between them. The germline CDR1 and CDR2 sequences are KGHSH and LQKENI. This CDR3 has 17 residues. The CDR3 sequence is CASSPSTRAFSGNTIYF. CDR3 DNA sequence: TGTGCCAGCTCCCCGTCGACAAGAGCTTTCTCTGGAAACACCATATATTTT. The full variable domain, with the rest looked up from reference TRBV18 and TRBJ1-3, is NAGVMQNPRHLVRRRGQEARLRCSPMKGHSHVYWYRQLPEEGLKFMVYLQKENIIDESGMPKERFSAEFPKEGPSILRIQQVVRGDSAAYFCASSPSTRAFSGNTIYFGEGSWLTVV.

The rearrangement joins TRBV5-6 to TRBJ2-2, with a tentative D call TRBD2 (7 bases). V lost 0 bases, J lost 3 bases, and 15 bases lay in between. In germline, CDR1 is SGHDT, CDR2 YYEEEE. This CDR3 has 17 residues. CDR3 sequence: CASSLEWGGADTGELFF. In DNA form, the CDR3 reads TGTGCCAGCAGCTTGGAGTGGGGGGGCGCGGACACCGGGGAGCTGTTTTTT.